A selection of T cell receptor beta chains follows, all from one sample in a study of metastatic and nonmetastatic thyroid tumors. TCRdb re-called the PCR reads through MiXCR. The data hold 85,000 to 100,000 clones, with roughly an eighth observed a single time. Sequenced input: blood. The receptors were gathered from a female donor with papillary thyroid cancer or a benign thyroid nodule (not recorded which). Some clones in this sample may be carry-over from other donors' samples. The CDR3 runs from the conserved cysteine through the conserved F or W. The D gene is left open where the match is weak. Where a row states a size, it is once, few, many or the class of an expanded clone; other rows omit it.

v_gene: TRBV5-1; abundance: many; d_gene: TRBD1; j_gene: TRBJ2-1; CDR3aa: CASAVTGEQFF; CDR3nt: TGCGCCAGTGCTGTGACAGGGGAGCAGTTCTTC
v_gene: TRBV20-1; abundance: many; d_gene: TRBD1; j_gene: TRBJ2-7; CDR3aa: CSARSRGRGEQYF; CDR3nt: TGCAGTGCTAGAAGCAGGGGGCGCGGAGAGCAGTACTTC
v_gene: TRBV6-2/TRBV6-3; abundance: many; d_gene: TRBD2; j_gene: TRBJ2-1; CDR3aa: CASSSLAGVGTSEQFF; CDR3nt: TGTGCCAGCAGTTCTTTAGCGGGAGTAGGAACAAGTGAGCAGTTCTTC
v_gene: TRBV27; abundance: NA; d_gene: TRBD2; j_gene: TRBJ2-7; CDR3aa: CSSSLGLALLEQYF; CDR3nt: TGTTCCAGCAGTCTGGGACTAGCGCTATTGGAGCAGTACTTC
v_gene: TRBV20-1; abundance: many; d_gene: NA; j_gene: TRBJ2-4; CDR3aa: CSANAGGAGKRDIQYF; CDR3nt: TGCAGTGCCAATGCTGGCGGCGCCGGAAAAAGAGACATTCAGTACTTC
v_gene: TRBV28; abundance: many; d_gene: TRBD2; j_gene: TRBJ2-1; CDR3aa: CASSPAGLAGAFNEQFF; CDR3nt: TGTGCCAGCAGTCCAGCAGGTCTAGCGGGAGCGTTCAATGAGCAGTTCTTC
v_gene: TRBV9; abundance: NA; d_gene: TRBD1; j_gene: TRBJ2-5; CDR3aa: CASSVEAGGPQETQYF; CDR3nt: TGTGCCAGCAGCGTAGAGGCAGGGGGCCCACAAGAGACCCAGTACTTC
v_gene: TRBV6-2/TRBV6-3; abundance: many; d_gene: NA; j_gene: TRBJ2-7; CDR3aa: CASSQQVYEQYF; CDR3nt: TGTGCCAGCAGTCAACAGGTCTACGAGCAGTACTTC
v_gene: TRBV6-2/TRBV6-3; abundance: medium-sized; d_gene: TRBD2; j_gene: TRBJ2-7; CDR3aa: CASSAASGGYEQYF; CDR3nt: TGTGCCAGCAGTGCCGCTAGCGGGGGCTACGAGCAGTACTTC
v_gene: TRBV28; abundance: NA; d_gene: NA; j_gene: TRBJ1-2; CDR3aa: CASIRPAIAYGYTF; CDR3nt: TGTGCCAGCATCCGACCCGCTATTGCCTATGGCTACACCTTC
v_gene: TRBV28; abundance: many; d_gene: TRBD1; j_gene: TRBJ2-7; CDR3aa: CASRSGTGVPGEQYF; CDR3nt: TGTGCCAGCAGATCGGGGACAGGGGTTCCGGGAGAGCAGTACTTC
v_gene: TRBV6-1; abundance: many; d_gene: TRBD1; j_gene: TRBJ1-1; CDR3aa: CASSSFSGTELNTEAFF; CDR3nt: TGTGCCAGCAGTTCATTTTCCGGGACAGAGCTGAACACTGAAGCTTTCTTT
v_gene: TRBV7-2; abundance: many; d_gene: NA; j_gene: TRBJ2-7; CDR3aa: CASSLKGSYEQYF; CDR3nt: TGTGCCAGCAGCTTGAAGGGCTCCTACGAGCAGTACTTC
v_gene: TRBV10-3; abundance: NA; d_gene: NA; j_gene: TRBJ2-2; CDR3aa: CETVAVLRGELFF; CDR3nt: TGTGAAACTGTAGCTGTTCTACGGGGGGAGCTGTTTTTT
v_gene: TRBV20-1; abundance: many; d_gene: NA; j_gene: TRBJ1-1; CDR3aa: CSARSAARGNTEAFF; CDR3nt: TGCAGTGCTAGATCCGCCGCGAGGGGGAACACTGAAGCTTTCTTT
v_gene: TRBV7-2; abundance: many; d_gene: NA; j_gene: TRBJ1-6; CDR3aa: CASSLVSYNSPLHF; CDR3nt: TGTGCCAGCAGCTTAGTTTCCTATAATTCACCCCTCCACTTT
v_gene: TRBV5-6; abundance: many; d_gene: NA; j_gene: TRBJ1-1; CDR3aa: CASSFRGLNTEAFF; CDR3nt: TGTGCCAGCAGCTTCCGGGGGCTGAACACTGAAGCTTTCTTT
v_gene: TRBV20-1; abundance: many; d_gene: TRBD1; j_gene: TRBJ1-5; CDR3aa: CSARISTTGIGQPQHF; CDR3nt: TGCAGTGCTAGAATTTCCACGACAGGGATTGGTCAGCCCCAGCATTTT
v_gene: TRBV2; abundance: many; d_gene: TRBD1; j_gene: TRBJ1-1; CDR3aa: CASSSRDRLAEAFF; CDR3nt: TGTGCCAGCAGTAGCCGGGACAGACTTGCTGAAGCTTTCTTT
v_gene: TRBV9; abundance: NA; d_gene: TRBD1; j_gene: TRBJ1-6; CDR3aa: CTSSETGDTSPLHF; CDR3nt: TGTACCAGCAGCGAGACAGGGGACACTTCACCCCTCCACTTT
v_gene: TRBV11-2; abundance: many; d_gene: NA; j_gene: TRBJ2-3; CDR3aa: CASSLGAVSTDTQYF; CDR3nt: TGTGCCAGCAGCTTGGGAGCGGTCTCGACAGATACGCAGTATTTT
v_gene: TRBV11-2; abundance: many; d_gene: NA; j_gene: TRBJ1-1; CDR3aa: CASSLDVEGRAFF; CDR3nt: TGTGCCAGCAGCTTAGATGTCGAAGGAAGAGCTTTCTTT